The sequence of this T cell receptor (beta chain) was determined in a study of technical replicates of blood from a handful of donors. Produced via immunoSEQ multiplex PCR; TCRdb's table is partial and in-frame only. In the table there are tens of thousands of clones, just under 90% of which are singletons. Looked up from germline, CDR1 is SGHTA and CDR2 is FQGNSA. The CDR3 has 16 residues. The V segment lost 0 bases and the J segment 6 bases; nucleotides outside the gene matches: 9. Sequenced sample: PBMCs. The sequence was collected from a human donor in good health. Some clones in this sample may be carry-over from other donors' samples. V usage is TRBV7-2 and J usage is TRBJ2-7, with 9 bases identical to TRBD2. This CDR3 is CASSLARAGGPVEQYF. CDR3 coding DNA: TGTGCCAGCAGCTTAGCAAGGGCGGGAGGGCCTGTCGAGCAGTACTTC.